These 15 T cell receptor beta chains originate from one sample sequenced in a study of blood T cell repertoires in COVID-19. Data came from immunoSEQ multiplex PCR; TCRdb stores just in-frame clones and leaves some out. The data show fewer than 300,000 clones, with about 80% seen just once and approximately 14% held by the top ten. Sequences were obtained from peripheral blood. The origin of the receptors is a person in their 70s with COVID-19, enrolled during active disease.

A single count supports this clone. V gene TRBV7-8 combines with J gene TRBJ1-2, with 10 bases fitting TRBD1. Germline CDR1 reads SGHVS; CDR2 reads FQNEAQ. Germline trimming cut 1 base from V and 8 bases from J; bases unmatched to any gene: 10. The CDR3 sequence is 16 residues long. CDR3 residues: CASSLVLGQGPSGYTF. CDR3 DNA: TGTGCCAGCAGCTTAGTACTGGGACAGGGGCCCTCGGGCTACACCTTC. The variable domain in full, with the rest retrieved from reference TRBV7-8 and TRBJ1-2, is GAGVSQSPRYKVAKRGQDVALRCDPISGHVSLFWYQQALGQGPEFLTYFQNEAQLDKSGLPSDRFFAERPEGSVSTLKIQRTQQEDSAVYLCASSLVLGQGPSGYTFGSGTRLTVV.

This clone was counted between two and nine times. V gene TRBV12-3 or TRBV12-4 combines with J gene TRBJ1-5, with D hard to call. Between the trimmed V and J ends, which lost 6 bases and 9 bases, there was a span of 12 bases. The CDR3 consists of 12 residues. CDR3 amino acids: CASRAREAPQHF. The CDR3 nucleotides read TGTGCCAGCAGAGCCAGAGAGGCGCCCCAGCATTTT.

The V gene is TRBV19, the J gene TRBJ2-7; D not resolved. The germline V gene has CDR1 LNHDA and CDR2 SQIVND (reference sequence). The CDR3 runs 15 residues. V was trimmed by 3 bases and J by 0 bases, leaving 12 bases between them. The CDR3 DNA sequence: TGTGCCAGTAGTATTGGTGGATACAGCTCCTACGAGCAGTACTTC. It translates to CASSIGGYSSYEQYF.

In the case of this clone: The same CDR3 can be traced to other DNA sequences in this sample. CDR3 sequence reads: CASSQDRGAPYEQYF. Here the CDR3 DNA reads TGCGCCAGCAGCCAAGACCGGGGGGCGCCCTACGAGCAGTACTTC. J is TRBJ2-7 and V is TRBV4-3, with D maybe TRBD2 (7 bases). Germline V CDR1 and CDR2: LGHNA, YSLEER. The CDR3 spans 15 residues. V was trimmed by 0 bases and J by 2 bases, leaving 11 bases between them.

The genes are TRBV3-1 (or the pseudogene TRBV3-2) and TRBJ2-1, with 9 bases that match TRBD2. Germline CDR1 is LGHDT and CDR2 is YNNKEL (reference sequence). CDR3 size: 15 residues. V was clipped by 1 base and J by 16 bases; unmatched bases: 14. Written as DNA, the CDR3 is TGTGCCAGCAGCCAAGGACCAGCGGGAGGAGTTTCGATTTTCTTC. Protein product: CASSQGPAGGVSIFF.

The chain employs TRBV12-5 and TRBJ2-7; D remains ambiguous. The germline V and J ends were trimmed by 1 base and 0 bases, with 13 bases remaining between them. Germline loops: CDR1 LGHNT, CDR2 FRNRAP. This CDR3 is built from 16 residues. DNA of the CDR3: TGTGCTAGTGGTTTGGGTGGGCGCCACGGCTCCTACGAGCAGTACTTC. This encodes CASGLGGRHGSYEQYF.

The chain joins TRBV28 to TRBJ1-6, with 10 positions matching TRBD1. Germline V lookup: CDR1 MDHEN, CDR2 SYDVKM. J was trimmed by 9 bases and V by 4 bases; bases with no gene match: 6. The CDR3 runs 15 residues. Written as DNA, the CDR3 is TGTGCCAGCAGTTCAGACAGGGGGCTAGGTTCACCCCTCCACTTT. Its translation: CASSSDRGLGSPLHF.

Written as DNA, the CDR3 is TGCGCCAGCAGCCAAGAAGGGGCTAGACATACCGGGGAGCTGTTTTTT. Translation: CASSQEGARHTGELFF. This sequence joins TRBV4-3 and TRBJ2-2; tentatively, D is TRBD1 (5 bases). This CDR3 has 16 amino acids. V lost 0 bases, J lost 5 bases, and 13 bases lay in between. Germline V CDR1 and CDR2: LGHNA, YSLEER.

The CDR3 DNA reads as TGTGCCAGCAGCGCGGACAGCCTCAATCAGCCCCAGCATTTT. Its protein is CASSADSLNQPQHF. The chain joins TRBV6-5 to TRBJ1-5; TRBD1 might be the D (6 bases). This CDR3 contains 14 residues. V dropped 6 bases and J dropped 3 bases, with 12 bases sitting between them. Per the germline V gene, CDR1 is MNHEY and CDR2 is SVGAGI.

V gene TRBV28 combines with J gene TRBJ1-5; TRBD1 matches 7 bases. Looked up from germline, CDR1 is MDHEN and CDR2 is SYDVKM. The V and J ends lost 7 bases and 1 base, in that order; junction bases with no gene match: 7. The CDR3 length is 15 residues. The CDR3 coding sequence is TGTGCCAGCAAGAAAGGGGGACAGAGCAATCAGCCCCAGCATTTT. Its protein is CASKKGGQSNQPQHF. The full variable domain, completed using reference TRBV28 and TRBJ1-5, is DVKVTQSSRYLVKRTGEKVFLECVQDMDHENMFWYRQDPGLGLRLIYFSYDVKMKEKGDIPEGYSVSREKKERFSLILESASTNQTSMYLCASKKGGQSNQPQHFGDGTRLSIL.

The chain is built from TRBV5-6 and TRBJ1-6, with a weak D call TRBD1 (5 bases). The length of the CDR3 is 16 residues. Germline CDR1 SGHDT, CDR2 YYEEEE. V was clipped by 5 bases and J by 0 bases, with 12 bases between them. The CDR3, as DNA: TGTGCCAGCAGGTCTGGGGGGAGCTCCTATAATTCACCCCTCCACTTT. Its protein is CASRSGGSSYNSPLHF.

The rearrangement joins TRBV3-1 (or the pseudogene TRBV3-2) to TRBJ1-5; 10 nucleotides align to TRBD1. Germline V CDR1 and CDR2: LGHDT, YNNKEL (reference sequence). The CDR3 spans 15 residues. Trimming removed 4 bases from V and 2 bases from J; junction bases left unmatched: 2. The CDR3 is CASSPGTGGNQPQHF. As DNA, the CDR3 is TGTGCCAGCAGCCCGGGGACAGGGGGCAATCAGCCCCAGCATTTT.

This clone has just a few counts. The chain couples TRBV12-3 or TRBV12-4 to TRBJ2-7; a possible D gene is TRBD2 (6 bases). V lost 5 bases and J lost 4, with 12 bases in between. The CDR3 has 13 residues. The chain's CDR3 is CASSHSGPYEQYF. The CDR3 nucleotides read TGTGCCAGCAGTCATAGCGGACCTTACGAGCAGTACTTC.

The V gene is TRBV4-3, the J gene TRBJ2-7; weak D call: TRBD2 (5 bases). The length of the CDR3 is 14 residues. V was shortened by 1 base and J by 12 bases, with 19 bases between the two germline ends. Germline-derived CDR1 and CDR2 are LGHNA and YSLEER. The CDR3 reads CASSQGNGGSRMYF. The CDR3 DNA reads as TGCGCCAGCAGCCAAGGAAATGGCGGGTCTCGAATGTACTTC.

The gene calls are TRBV2 and TRBJ1-6; no definite D call. The V gene lost 6 bases and the J gene lost 0 bases, with 9 bases spanning the gap. CDR1 SNHLY and CDR2 FYNNEI come from the germline V gene. The CDR3 has 15 residues. CDR3: CASSRESSYNSPLHF. The DNA of the CDR3 is TGTGCCAGCAGCCGGGAAAGCTCCTATAATTCACCCCTCCACTTT.